This T cell receptor (beta chain) was recorded in a study of T cells in Graves' hyperthyroidism and ophthalmopathy. Study context: Staff took peripheral blood when the initial diagnosis was made, before any treatment began. Study-wide results and limits: The model predicted ophthalmopathy a median roughly 6.5 months before onset.

The germline V gene encodes CDR1 SGDLS and CDR2 YYNGEE. The CDR3 is 15 amino acids. J gave up 3 bases and V 1 base, and 4 bases lay outside the gene matches. Ophthalmopathy patients had Clinical Activity Score at least 3, NOSPECS grade at least 4, duration under 3 months. Clinical symptoms, serum thyroxine, TRAb, thyroid ultrasound and orbital computed tomography established diagnosis. RNA transcripts gave rise to amplified TCR beta CDR3 regions. HTBI primers were the set used in a first-round RT-PCR of the TCR CDR3. TCRdb independently ran MiXCR on the multiplex PCR reads; one entry per CDR3 protein. This table has around 600,000 distinct CDR3 sequences, 12% to 15% appearing once. This clonotype has at least ten counts. Its antigen is unidentified.

Sequenced material: blood. This clonotype originated in a woman between 18 and 30 years old with Graves' ophthalmopathy. V gene TRBV9 combines with J gene TRBJ2-7; 10 bases agree with TRBD2. CDR3 loop: CASSVYPSGGYEQYF. CDR3 bases: TGTGCCAGCAGCGTATATCCTAGCGGGGGCTACGAGCAGTACTTC.